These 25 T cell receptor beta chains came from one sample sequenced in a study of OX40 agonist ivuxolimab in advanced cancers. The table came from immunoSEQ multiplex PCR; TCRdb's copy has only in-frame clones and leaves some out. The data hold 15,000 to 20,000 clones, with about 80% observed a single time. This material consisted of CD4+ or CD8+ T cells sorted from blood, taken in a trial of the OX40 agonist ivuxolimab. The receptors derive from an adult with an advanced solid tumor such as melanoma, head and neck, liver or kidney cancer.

The CDR3 sequence: CASTLGGGNTEAFF. CDR3 nucleotides: TGTGCCAGCACCCTAGGGGGGGGGAACACTGAAGCTTTCTTT. The chain is built from TRBV27 and TRBJ1-1; tentative D call: TRBD1 (6 bases). Germline lookup yields CDR1 MNHEY and CDR2 SMNVEV (reference sequence). V shed 7 bases and J shed 1 base, with 13 bases lying between them. The CDR3 length is 14 residues.

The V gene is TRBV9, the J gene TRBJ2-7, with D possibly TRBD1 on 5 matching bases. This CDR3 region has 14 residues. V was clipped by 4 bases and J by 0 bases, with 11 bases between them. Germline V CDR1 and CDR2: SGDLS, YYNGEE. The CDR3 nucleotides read TGTGCCAGCAGCCCCATTACAGGCTCCTACGAGCAGTACTTC. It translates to CASSPITGSYEQYF.

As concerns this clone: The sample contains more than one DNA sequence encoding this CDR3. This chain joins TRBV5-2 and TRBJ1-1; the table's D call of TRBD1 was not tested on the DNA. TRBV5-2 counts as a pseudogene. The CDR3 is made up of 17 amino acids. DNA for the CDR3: TGCGCCAGCAGCCAAGAGTCGAATGAGGGGGCGAACACTGAAGCTTTCTTT. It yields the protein CASSQESNEGANTEAFF.

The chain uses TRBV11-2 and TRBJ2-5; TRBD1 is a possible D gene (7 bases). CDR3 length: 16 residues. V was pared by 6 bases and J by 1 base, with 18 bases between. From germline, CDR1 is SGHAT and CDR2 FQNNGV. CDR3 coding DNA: TGTGCCAGCAGGAAGGGGGCGGGGCTCCTCCAAGAGACCCAGTACTTC. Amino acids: CASRKGAGLLQETQYF.

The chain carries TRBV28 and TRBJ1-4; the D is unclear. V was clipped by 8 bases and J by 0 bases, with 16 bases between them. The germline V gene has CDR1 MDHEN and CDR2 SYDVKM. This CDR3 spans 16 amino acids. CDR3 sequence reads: CASQTTGSATNEKLFF. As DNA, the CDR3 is TGTGCCAGCCAAACGACGGGATCTGCAACTAATGAAAAACTGTTTTTT.

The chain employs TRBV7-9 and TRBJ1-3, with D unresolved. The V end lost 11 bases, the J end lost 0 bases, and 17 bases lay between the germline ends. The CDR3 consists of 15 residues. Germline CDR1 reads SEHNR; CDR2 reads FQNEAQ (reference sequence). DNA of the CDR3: TGTGCCTTCAACCCGGAGCCCTTCTCTGGAAACACCATATATTTT. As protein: CAFNPEPFSGNTIYF.

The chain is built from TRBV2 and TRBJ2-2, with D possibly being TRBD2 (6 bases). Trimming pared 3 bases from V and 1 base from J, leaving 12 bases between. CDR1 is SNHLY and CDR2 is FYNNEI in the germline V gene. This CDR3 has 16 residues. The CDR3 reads CASSDGAGMNTGELFF. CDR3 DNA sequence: TGTGCCAGCAGTGACGGTGCGGGGATGAACACCGGGGAGCTGTTTTTT.

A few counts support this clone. CDR3 sequence: CASSPDGIYEQYF. As DNA, the CDR3 is TGTGCCAGCAGTCCGGACGGAATCTACGAGCAGTACTTC. V is TRBV5-8 and J is TRBJ2-7; the D is unclear. The CDR3 is made up of 13 amino acids. V shed 5 bases and J shed 3 bases, with 12 bases lying between them. In germline, CDR1 is SGHTS, CDR2 YDEGEE.

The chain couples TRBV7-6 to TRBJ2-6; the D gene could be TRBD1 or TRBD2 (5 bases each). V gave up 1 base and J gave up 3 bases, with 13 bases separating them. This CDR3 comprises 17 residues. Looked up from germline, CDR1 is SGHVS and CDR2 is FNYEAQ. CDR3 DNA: TGTGCCAGCAGCTTAGGCGCAGGGAGCAGTGGGGCCAACGTCCTGACTTTC. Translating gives CASSLGAGSSGANVLTF.

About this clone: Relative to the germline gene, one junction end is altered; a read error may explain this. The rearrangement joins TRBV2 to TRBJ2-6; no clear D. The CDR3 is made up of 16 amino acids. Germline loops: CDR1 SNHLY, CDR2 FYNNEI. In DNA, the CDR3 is TGTACCAGCAACCCTCCAGCGACTGGTGGGGCCAACGTCCTGACTTTC. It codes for CTSNPPATGGANVLTF.

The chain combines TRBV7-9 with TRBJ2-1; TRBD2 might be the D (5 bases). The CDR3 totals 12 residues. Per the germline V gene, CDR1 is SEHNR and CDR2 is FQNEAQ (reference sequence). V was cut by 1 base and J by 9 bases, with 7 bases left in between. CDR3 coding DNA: TGTGCCAGCAGCTTAGTCGAGGGTGAGCAGTTCTTC. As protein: CASSLVEGEQFF. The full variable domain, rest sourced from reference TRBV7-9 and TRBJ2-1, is DTGVSQNPRHKITKRGQNVTFRCDPISEHNRLYWYRQTLGQGPEFLTYFQNEAQLEKSRLLSDRFSAERPKGSFSTLEIQRTEQGDSAMYLCASSLVEGEQFFGPGTRLTVL.

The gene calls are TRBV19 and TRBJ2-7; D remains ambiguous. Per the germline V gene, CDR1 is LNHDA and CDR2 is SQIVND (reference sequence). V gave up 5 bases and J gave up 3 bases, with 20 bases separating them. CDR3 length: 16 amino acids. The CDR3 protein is CASSSGVTASDYEQYF. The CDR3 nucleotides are TGTGCCAGTAGTTCTGGAGTCACTGCGAGCGACTACGAGCAGTACTTC.

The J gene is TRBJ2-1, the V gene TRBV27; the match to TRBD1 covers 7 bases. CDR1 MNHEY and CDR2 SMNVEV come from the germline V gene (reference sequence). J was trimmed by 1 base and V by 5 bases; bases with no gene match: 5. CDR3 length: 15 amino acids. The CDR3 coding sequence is TGTGCCAGCAGTATGTACAGGGGATCCTACAATGAGCAGTTCTTC. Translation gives CASSMYRGSYNEQFF.

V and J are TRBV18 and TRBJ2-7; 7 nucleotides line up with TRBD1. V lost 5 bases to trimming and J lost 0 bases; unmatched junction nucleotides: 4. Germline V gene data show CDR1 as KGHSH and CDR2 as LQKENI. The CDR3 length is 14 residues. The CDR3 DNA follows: TGTGCCAGCTCATGGGACAGACTCTCCTACGAGCAGTACTTC. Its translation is CASSWDRLSYEQYF. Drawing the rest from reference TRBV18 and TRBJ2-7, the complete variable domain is NAGVMQNPRHLVRRRGQEARLRCSPMKGHSHVYWYRQLPEEGLKFMVYLQKENIIDESGMPKERFSAEFPKEGPSILRIQQVVRGDSAAYFCASSWDRLSYEQYFGPGTRLTVT.

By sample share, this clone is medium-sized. The CDR3 region is CASSQAAGTGDTPLHF. CDR3 DNA: TGTGCCAGCAGCCAAGCTGCCGGGACAGGGGATACACCCCTCCACTTT. J is TRBJ1-6 and V is TRBV4-2, with 10 nucleotides matching TRBD1. Germline values: CDR1 LGHNA, CDR2 YNFKEQ. This CDR3 spans 16 amino acids. Unmatched junction bases numbered 8, after V lost 1 base and J lost 11 bases.

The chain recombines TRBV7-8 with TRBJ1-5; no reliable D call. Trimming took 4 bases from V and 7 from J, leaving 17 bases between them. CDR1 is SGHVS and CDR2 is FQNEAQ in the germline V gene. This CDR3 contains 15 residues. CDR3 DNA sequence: TGTGCCAGCAGCTCCCTGAGAGAGTCGTCGCAGCCCCAGCATTTT. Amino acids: CASSSLRESSQPQHF.

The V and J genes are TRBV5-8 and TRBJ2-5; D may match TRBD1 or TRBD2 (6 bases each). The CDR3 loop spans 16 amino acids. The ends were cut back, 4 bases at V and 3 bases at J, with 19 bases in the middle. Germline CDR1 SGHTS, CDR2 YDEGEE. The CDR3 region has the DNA TGTGCCAGCAGCGCAGCCTACAGGGAGGTAGAAGAGACCCAGTACTTC. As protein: CASSAAYREVEETQYF.

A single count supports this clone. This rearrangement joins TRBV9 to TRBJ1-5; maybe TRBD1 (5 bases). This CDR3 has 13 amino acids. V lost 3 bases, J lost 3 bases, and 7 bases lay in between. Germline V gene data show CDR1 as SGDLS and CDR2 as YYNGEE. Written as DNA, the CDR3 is TGTGCCAGCAGCGGGGGGTTCAATCAGCCCCAGCATTTT. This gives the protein CASSGGFNQPQHF.

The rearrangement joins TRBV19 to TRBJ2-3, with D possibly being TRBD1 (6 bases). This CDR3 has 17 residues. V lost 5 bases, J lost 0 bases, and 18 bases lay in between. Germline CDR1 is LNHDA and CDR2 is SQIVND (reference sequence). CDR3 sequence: CASSPRQVLPSTDTQYF. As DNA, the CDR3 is TGTGCCAGTAGTCCCCGACAGGTCCTACCTAGCACAGATACGCAGTATTTT. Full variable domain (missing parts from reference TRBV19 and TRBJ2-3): DGGITQSPKYLFRKEGQNVTLSCEQNLNHDAMYWYRQDPGQGLRLIYYSQIVNDFQKGDIAEGYSVSREKKESFPLTVTSAQKNPTAFYLCASSPRQVLPSTDTQYFGPGTRLTVL.

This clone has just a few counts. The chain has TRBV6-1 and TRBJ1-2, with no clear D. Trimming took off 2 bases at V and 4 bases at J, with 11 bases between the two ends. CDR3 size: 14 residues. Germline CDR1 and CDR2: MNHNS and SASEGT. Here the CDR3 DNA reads TGTGCCAGCAGTGAATCGGTAGAGACCTATGGCTACACCTTC. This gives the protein CASSESVETYGYTF.

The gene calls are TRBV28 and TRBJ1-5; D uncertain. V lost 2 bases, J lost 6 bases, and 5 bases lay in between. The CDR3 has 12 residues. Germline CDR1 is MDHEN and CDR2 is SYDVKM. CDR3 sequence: CASSLSGQPQHF. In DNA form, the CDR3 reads TGTGCCAGCAGTTTAAGCGGTCAGCCCCAGCATTTT.

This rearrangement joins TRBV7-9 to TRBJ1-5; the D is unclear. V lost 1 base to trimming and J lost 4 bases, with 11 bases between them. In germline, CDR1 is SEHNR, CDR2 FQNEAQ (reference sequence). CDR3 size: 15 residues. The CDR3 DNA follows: TGTGCCAGCAGCTTAGTGTCTCGCCGAAATCAGCCCCAGCATTTT. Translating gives CASSLVSRRNQPQHF.

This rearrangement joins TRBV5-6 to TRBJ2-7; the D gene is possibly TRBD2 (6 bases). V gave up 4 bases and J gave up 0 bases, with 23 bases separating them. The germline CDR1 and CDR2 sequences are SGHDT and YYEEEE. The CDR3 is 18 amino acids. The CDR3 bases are TGTGCCAGCAGCCCCGGACTGGGACTCGGAGTAAGCTCCTACGAGCAGTACTTC. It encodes CASSPGLGLGVSSYEQYF.

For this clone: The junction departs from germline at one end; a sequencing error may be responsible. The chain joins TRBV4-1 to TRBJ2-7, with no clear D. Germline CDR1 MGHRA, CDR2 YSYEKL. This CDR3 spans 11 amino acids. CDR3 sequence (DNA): TGCGCCAGCAGCCACCCCGGCGAGCAGCACTTC. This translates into CASSHPGEQHF.

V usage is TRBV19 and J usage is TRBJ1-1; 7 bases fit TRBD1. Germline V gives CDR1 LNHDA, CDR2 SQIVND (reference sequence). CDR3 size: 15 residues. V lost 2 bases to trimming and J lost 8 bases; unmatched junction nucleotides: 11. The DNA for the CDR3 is TGTGCCAGTAGTATACCGCTGACAGGGAGTGAAGAAGCTTTCTTT. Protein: CASSIPLTGSEEAFF.